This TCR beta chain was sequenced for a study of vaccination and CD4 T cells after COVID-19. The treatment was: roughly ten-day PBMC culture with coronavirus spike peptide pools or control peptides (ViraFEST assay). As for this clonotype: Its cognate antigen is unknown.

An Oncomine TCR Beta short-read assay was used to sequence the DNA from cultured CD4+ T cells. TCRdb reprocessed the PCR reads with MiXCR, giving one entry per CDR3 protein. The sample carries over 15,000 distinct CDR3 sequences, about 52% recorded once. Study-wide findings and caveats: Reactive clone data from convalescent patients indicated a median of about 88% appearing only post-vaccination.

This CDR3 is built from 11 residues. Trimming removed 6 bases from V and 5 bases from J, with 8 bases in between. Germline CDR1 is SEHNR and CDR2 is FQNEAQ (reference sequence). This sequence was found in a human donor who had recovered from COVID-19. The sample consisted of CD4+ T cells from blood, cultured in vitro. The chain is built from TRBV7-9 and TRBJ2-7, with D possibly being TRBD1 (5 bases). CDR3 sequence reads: CASSSRDEQYF. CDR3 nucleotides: TGTGCCAGCAGTTCCAGGGACGAGCAGTACTTC. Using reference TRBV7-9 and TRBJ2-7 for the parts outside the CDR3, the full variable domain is DTGVSQNPRHKITKRGQNVTFRCDPISEHNRLYWYRQTLGQGPEFLTYFQNEAQLEKSRLLSDRFSAERPKGSFSTLEIQRTEQGDSAMYLCASSSRDEQYFGPGTRLTVT.